A selection of T cell receptor beta chains follows, all from one sample in a study of blood T cell repertoires in COVID-19. The repertoire was sequenced with immunoSEQ multiplex PCR; TCRdb's copy has only in-frame clones and lacks some. The table lists about 160,000 clones, under 85% of them singletons. What was sequenced was peripheral blood. The receptors were gathered from an elderly man with COVID-19, enrolled during active disease. CDR3s leave out the opening cysteine and the closing phenylalanine or tryptophan.

V	J	CDR3
TRBV4-1	TRBJ2-7	ASSLRGTELYEQY
TRBV9	TRBJ1-4	ASSVASTNEKLF
TRBV5-1	TRBJ2-2	ASSSWAVGPGQGAGGELF
TRBV9	TRBJ2-7	ASSVETGNFYEQY
TRBV6-2/TRBV6-3	TRBJ2-7	ASSYSKWGRVYEQY
TRBV11-3	TRBJ2-5	ASSEDRGETQY
TRBV19	TRBJ2-7	ASSRDRTLEQY
TRBV6-1	TRBJ2-3	ASSELAGAFRDTQY
TRBV11-3	TRBJ2-5	ASSPRDSEETQY
TRBV9	TRBJ1-2	ASSASRNYGYT
TRBV19	TRBJ1-5	ASSIVGGLSQPQH
TRBV25-1	TRBJ2-7	ASSDGTNSYEQY
TRBV5-4	TRBJ2-5	ASSLRAGYQETQY
TRBV7-2	TRBJ2-1	ASSPDRASYNEQF
TRBV7-2	TRBJ2-5	ASSLFSGGGGLETQY
TRBV5-4	TRBJ1-4	ASSLTGDNEKLF
TRBV4-2	TRBJ2-5	ASSQFLGQVQETQY
TRBV6-5	TRBJ1-2	ASSLSSGYT
TRBV6-1	TRBJ1-5	ASSEGDGQGGQPQH
TRBV7-8	TRBJ1-2	ASSLEVDRGYGYT
TRBV10-1	TRBJ2-7	ASPRGRGHEQY
TRBV20-1	TRBJ2-7	SASRSARSYEQY
TRBV6-1	TRBJ2-6	ASSERGGAGANVLT
TRBV5-5	TRBJ1-2	ASSHSTTGVGYT
TRBV18	TRBJ2-7	ASSPPGQGTYEQY
TRBV6-2/TRBV6-3	TRBJ1-3	ASSYARGSGNTIY
TRBV5-1	TRBJ2-7	ASSPVRGKNYEQY
TRBV4-2	TRBJ2-2	ASSQVSGGPGTGELF
TRBV28	TRBJ2-1	ASSLDRERDNEQF
TRBV6-2/TRBV6-3	TRBJ1-5	ANSRGQNNQPQH
TRBV19	TRBJ1-6	ASSMRLMTGGALH
TRBV6-6	TRBJ2-3	ASRDMPGDTQY
TRBV19	TRBJ1-4	ASSLRALTNEKLF
TRBV7-9	TRBJ2-5	ASSPPGTGASETQY
TRBV9	TRBJ1-6	ASRATGNGSPLH
TRBV9	TRBJ2-3	ASSAGGARTDTQY
TRBV7-9	TRBJ2-3	ASSLYRDPTDTQY
TRBV5-4	TRBJ1-2	ASSLEPQGARGYT
TRBV9	TRBJ1-2	ASSVAVTGSGYT
TRBV9	TRBJ2-4	ASSVGTGGDKDIQY
TRBV4-1	TRBJ1-6	ASSQDLGTGASPLH
TRBV27	TRBJ1-1	ASSLRQGEAF
TRBV15	TRBJ1-6	ATSRSLDNRIH
TRBV11-3	TRBJ2-7	ASSLAESSYEQY
TRBV7-7	TRBJ2-5	ASSPSGGLETQY